The present entry profiles one T cell receptor beta chain with its context. Its antigen is still unknown. Germline-derived CDR1 and CDR2 are SGHNT and YENEEA. The CDR3 is 13 residues long. V was trimmed by 5 bases and J by 2 bases, leaving 6 bases between them. The data were obtained in a study of beta chain features in type 1 diabetes. Overall study context: All samples together contributed 90 million to 110 million sorted cells for examination. Whole-study results and caveats: Type 1 diabetes patients had VDJ junctions that carried fewer insertions and more deletions. Type 1 diabetes patients had moderately but significantly shorter TCRB CDR3s in all four CD4+ subsets.

The sequenced template was cDNA made from the entire isolated RNA. Naive, central memory and regulatory T cell samples yielded approximately 3.3 million reads on average. Clones were sequenced by immunoSEQ multiplex PCR, and TCRdb holds only the in-frame ones, with some missing. The sample contains 390,000 or so clones, approximately 13% of which appear only once. The sequenced sample consisted of naive CD4+ T cells from blood. The rearrangement links TRBV11-3 to TRBJ2-2; no clear D. The TCR comes from a man younger than 45 in good health. The CDR3: CASSRVNTGELFF. Here the CDR3 DNA reads TGTGCCAGCAGCCGCGTCAACACCGGGGAGCTGTTTTTT.